These 14 T cell receptor beta chains came from one sample sequenced in a study of shared clonotypes between healthy human individuals (dated by TCRdb to the early 2020s). Receptor amplification or capture employed the immunoSEQ multiplex PCR assay. TCRdb retrieved this table from immuneACCESS and kept in-frame rearrangements only. Not all clones are present; in checked studies, unresolved V genes account for under half, and no reason is known for the remainder. The sample table shows fewer than 1.8 million clones, and 98% are seen once. Of the sample, under 0.45% is held by the ten largest clones. Sequencing was carried out using naive CD4+ T cells sorted from blood. The meaning of the sample's cell subset or site label: CD45RA+ positively selected. The receptors were gathered from a man under 40 in good health.

The genes are TRBV12-1 and TRBJ2-6; the table assigns TRBD1, which was not confirmed against the DNA. TRBV12-1 has pseudogene status. This CDR3 has 16 residues. The CDR3 loop reads CASSLRGQSRANVLTF. CDR3 bases: TGTGCCAGCAGCCTCCGCGGACAAAGTCGGGCCAACGTCCTGACTTTC.

The chain joins TRBV10-3 to TRBJ2-7; 7 nucleotides align to TRBD1. V trimming: 4 bases; J trimming: 6 bases; junction bases outside the gene matches: 3. The CDR3 is 12 amino acids. Germline V gene lookup returns CDR1 ENHRY and CDR2 SYGVKD. CDR3 DNA sequence: TGTGCCATCAGTGGACAGGGAACCGAGCAGTACTTC. This translates into CAISGQGTEQYF.

The chain employs TRBV10-1 and TRBJ2-7, with TRBD2 identical over 7 bases. V was clipped by 4 bases and J by 5 bases; unmatched bases: 5. The CDR3 length is 13 residues. CDR1 is WNHNN and CDR2 is SYGVQD in the germline V gene (reference sequence). The CDR3 loop reads CASSASSGNEQYF. CDR3 sequence (DNA): TGCGCCAGCAGTGCGTCTAGCGGTAACGAGCAGTACTTC.

The chain recombines TRBV29-1 with TRBJ2-5; D gene uncertain. The CDR3 totals 13 residues. Germline V CDR1 and CDR2: SQVTM, ANQGSEA. Trimming removed 2 bases at V and 5 bases at J, with 12 bases between. This CDR3 is CSVEMVVGETQYF. CDR3 DNA: TGCAGCGTTGAAATGGTAGTGGGTGAGACCCAGTACTTC.

This chain links TRBV5-1 with TRBJ2-7; D call uncertain. This CDR3 region has 14 residues. V was trimmed by 0 bases and J by 6 bases, leaving 13 bases between them. Germline assignment: CDR1 SGHRS and CDR2 YFSETQ. The CDR3 DNA is TGCGCCAGCAGCTTGGCTGCTCTTGGTGCCGAGCAGTACTTC. As protein: CASSLAALGAEQYF.

This clone came up once. The V call is TRBV27, the J call TRBJ2-3, with 7 bases identical to TRBD2. Trimming took 2 bases from V and 4 from J; bases not matched to a gene: 15. Germline CDR1 reads MNHEY; CDR2 reads SMNVEV (reference sequence). The CDR3 covers 18 residues. The DNA for the CDR3 is TGTGCCAGCAGTTTAGGCCCCCCCGGACTAGACTGGGCAGATACGCAGTATTTT. It encodes CASSLGPPGLDWADTQYF.

The J gene is TRBJ2-7, the V gene TRBV2; no clear D gene. Trimming took off 4 bases at V and 3 bases at J, with 13 bases between the two ends. CDR1 is SNHLY and CDR2 is FYNNEI in the germline V gene. The CDR3 has 14 residues. The CDR3 bases are TGTGCCAGCAGTGTTTCACTACTGATCTACGAGCAGTACTTC. Translated, it gives CASSVSLLIYEQYF.

The gene calls are TRBV10-3 and TRBJ2-3, with unresolved D. Looked up from germline, CDR1 is ENHRY and CDR2 is SYGVKD. This CDR3 is built from 14 residues. V was clipped by 0 bases and J by 8 bases, with 12 bases between them. The CDR3 region is CAISESLAISTQYF. DNA of the CDR3: TGTGCCATCAGTGAGTCGTTAGCCATTAGTACGCAGTATTTT.

The chain couples TRBV11-2 to TRBJ2-1; weak D call: TRBD2 (6 bases). Trimming cost V 1 base and J 6 bases, with 13 bases left between them. The CDR3 runs to 15 residues. From germline, CDR1 is SGHAT and CDR2 FQNNGV. Here the CDR3 reads CASSLVADTRNEQFF. For the CDR3, the DNA is TGTGCCAGCAGCTTAGTAGCGGACACTCGCAATGAGCAGTTCTTC.

In nucleotides, the CDR3 is TGTGCCAGCAGCGGGGAGGTGGCGGGCGTAAACACCGGGGAGCTGTTTTTT. Amino acid sequence: CASSGEVAGVNTGELFF. The J gene is TRBJ2-2, the V gene TRBV5-8; D possibly corresponds to TRBD2 (6 bases). V gave up 4 bases and J gave up 2 bases, with 18 bases separating them. The CDR3 contains 17 residues. Germline V gives CDR1 SGHTS, CDR2 YDEGEE. Full variable domain (rest looked up from reference TRBV5-8 and TRBJ2-2): EAGVTQSPTHLIKTRGQQATLRCSPISGHTSVYWYQQALGLGLQFLLWYDEGEERNRGNFPPRFSGRQFPNYSSELNVNALELEDSALYLCASSGEVAGVNTGELFFGEGSRLTVL.

This chain links TRBV30 with TRBJ1-3; unclear D gene. V was trimmed by 7 bases and J by 1 base, leaving 11 bases between them. The CDR3 length is 13 residues. Germline V gene sequence: CDR1 GTSNPN, CDR2 SVGIG (reference sequence). CDR3 region: CAFHKGSGNTIYF. The CDR3 DNA reads TGTGCCTTCCACAAAGGGTCTGGAAACACCATATATTTT.

In this sample, this clone turned up once. Different DNA sequences within this sample yield the same CDR3. This rearrangement joins TRBV5-1 to TRBJ1-2; D gene ambiguous. This CDR3 is built from 13 residues. V shed 0 bases and J shed 2 bases, with 5 bases lying between them. Germline V gives CDR1 SGHRS, CDR2 YFSETQ. CDR3 nucleotides: TGCGCCAGCAGCTTGGTCGGCAACTATGGCTACACCTTC. Its protein product is CASSLVGNYGYTF.

A single count supports this clone. The V gene is TRBV4-2, the J gene TRBJ2-5; 7 positions match TRBD2. The germline gives CDR1 LGHNA, CDR2 YNFKEQ. The CDR3 loop spans 15 amino acids. V was clipped by 5 bases and J by 4 bases; unmatched bases: 10. The CDR3 bases are TGTGCCAGCAGCTCAAGTAACGGGGGGAGAGAGACCCAGTACTTC. It is translated as CASSSSNGGRETQYF.

The V gene is TRBV29-1, the J gene TRBJ2-7; D is perhaps TRBD1 (6 bases). The CDR3 totals 13 residues. Germline V gene lookup returns CDR1 SQVTM and CDR2 ANQGSEA. Between the trimmed V and J ends, which lost 4 bases and 1 base, there was a span of 11 bases. The CDR3 DNA sequence: TGCAGCGTTGCATCTGACAGGTCCTACGAGCAGTACTTC. This gives the protein CSVASDRSYEQYF.